These 32 T cell receptor beta chains came from one sample sequenced in a study of vaccination effects on CD4 cells after COVID-19. Sequencing was performed with immunoSEQ multiplex PCR; in TCRdb, only in-frame clones are kept and a portion is missing. The data contain 25,000 to 30,000 clones, roughly 80% of them seen just once; the ten biggest clones take up more than 8.5%. Sequencing was preceded by expansion of antigen-specific CD4+ T cells with viral peptide pools in the ViraFEST assay. Scientists isolated CD4+ T cells after a roughly ten-day culture period ended. Each participant was administered two doses of either the BNT162b2 or the mRNA-1273 vaccine. Antigens of these TCRs are unknown. The sample in question was CD4+ T cells from PBMCs cultured with HCoV-NL63 spike peptides, obtained after COVID-19 vaccination. Source of these receptors: a human donor who received a COVID-19 vaccine.

The DNA of the CDR3 is TGTGCCAGCAGCTTGGTTTCGACGGGGGGAGGAGAAAAACTGTTTTTT. Protein sequence: CASSLVSTGGGEKLFF. The rearrangement links TRBV5-6 to TRBJ1-4; possible D gene TRBD1, 5 bases. Germline CDR1 and CDR2: SGHDT and YYEEEE. The CDR3 is 16 residues long. The V end lost 0 bases, the J end lost 8 bases, and 17 bases lay between the germline ends.

CDR3 sequence (DNA): TGTGCCAGCTCCCGGGACAGGGGGACCGGGGAGCTGTTTTTT. Translated: CASSRDRGTGELFF. The chain couples TRBV6-5 to TRBJ2-2; 11 bases agree with TRBD1. Germline V gene sequence: CDR1 MNHEY, CDR2 SVGAGI. V trimming: 8 bases; J trimming: 5 bases; junction bases outside the gene matches: 4. The CDR3 spans 14 residues.

This chain links TRBV19 with TRBJ2-4; D is possibly TRBD2 (6 bases). Germline values: CDR1 LNHDA, CDR2 SQIVND (reference sequence). CDR3 size: 14 residues. Trimming left V 7 bases short and J 4 bases short, with 14 bases between. The CDR3 sequence is CASTRDFAKNIQYF. The CDR3 region has the DNA TGTGCCAGTACCAGGGACTTTGCTAAAAACATTCAGTACTTC.

This chain connects TRBV18 to TRBJ1-5, with D possibly being TRBD1 (6 bases). The CDR3 is 17 amino acids. Germline values: CDR1 KGHSH, CDR2 LQKENI. The V and J ends lost 6 bases and 2 bases respectively, with 20 bases between them. The CDR3 coding sequence is TGTGCCAGCTCGCTCACTCAGCACAGGGATGGCAATCAGCCCCAGCATTTT. It yields the protein CASSLTQHRDGNQPQHF.

This clone has a handful of counts. This chain connects TRBV29-1 to TRBJ1-2; 10 nucleotides agree with TRBD1. Germline V gene sequence: CDR1 SQVTM, CDR2 ANQGSEA. This CDR3 is built from 15 residues. The V and J ends lost 3 bases and 4 bases, in that order; junction bases with no gene match: 8. For the CDR3, the DNA is TGCAGCGTTGAGCGGGGGGACAGGGGCGGCTATGGCTACACCTTC. Translated, it gives CSVERGDRGGYGYTF.

The genes are TRBV6-5 and TRBJ1-2, with D possibly matching TRBD1 (6 bases). V dropped 6 bases and J dropped 5 bases, with 16 bases sitting between them. This CDR3 contains 14 residues. Germline V CDR1 and CDR2: MNHEY, SVGAGI. In nucleotides, the CDR3 is TGTGCCAGCAGAGCCCGTCCGGGGGCTTATGGCTACACCTTC. It codes for CASRARPGAYGYTF.

The V and J genes are TRBV12-3 or TRBV12-4 and TRBJ1-5; D gene uncertain. The CDR3 loop spans 13 amino acids. V was pared by 3 bases and J by 4 bases, with 7 bases between. The CDR3 protein is CASSFTGNQPQHF. The CDR3, as DNA: TGTGCCAGCAGTTTTACTGGGAATCAGCCCCAGCATTTT.

The chain carries TRBV9 and TRBJ2-1; 7 positions agree with TRBD2. Germline V gene sequence: CDR1 SGDLS, CDR2 YYNGEE. V was clipped by 4 bases and J by 8 bases; unmatched bases: 6. CDR3 size: 13 residues. The CDR3 coding sequence is TGTGCCAGCAGCCCTCGACTAGCCTATGAGCAGTTCTTC. Translating it yields CASSPRLAYEQFF.

V gene TRBV5-4 combines with J gene TRBJ1-1; TRBD1 agrees at 10 bases. The length of the CDR3 is 15 residues. Losses at the gene ends were 7 bases for V and 1 base for J; bases not matched to a gene: 7. Germline CDR1 reads SGHNT; CDR2 reads YYREEE (reference sequence). In DNA form, the CDR3 reads TGTGCCAGCGAGGACAGGGGGAGACCGAACACTGAAGCTTTCTTT. Translation: CASEDRGRPNTEAFF.

The J gene is TRBJ1-2, the V gene TRBV3-1 (or the pseudogene TRBV3-2); D is possibly TRBD1 (6 bases). V shed 1 base and J shed 5 bases, with 8 bases lying between them. This CDR3 spans 13 amino acids. Germline CDR1 reads LGHDT; CDR2 reads YNNKEL (reference sequence). CDR3 amino acids: CASSQGGPYGYTF. CDR3 DNA: TGTGCCAGCAGCCAAGGGGGGCCTTATGGCTACACCTTC.

This sequence joins TRBV5-1 and TRBJ2-7; TRBD2 matches at 8 bases. The V gene's germline CDR1 is SGHRS and CDR2 YFSETQ. V lost 7 bases and J lost 3; bases outside the gene matches: 6. There are 13 residues in the CDR3. The CDR3 coding sequence is TGCGCCAGCGGACCGGGACTAGACTACGAGCAGTACTTC. Translating gives CASGPGLDYEQYF.

The chain carries TRBV20-1 and TRBJ2-3; 11 bases agree with TRBD2. Germline loops: CDR1 DFQATT, CDR2 SNEGSKA (reference sequence). The J segment lost 5 bases and the V segment lost 3 bases, leaving 7 bases of the junction unmatched. The CDR3 covers 15 residues. The CDR3 loop reads CSASTLAGVRDTQYF. CDR3 nucleotides: TGCAGTGCTAGTACACTAGCGGGAGTGCGAGATACGCAGTATTTT.

The CDR3, as DNA: TGTGCCACCAGTGACACAGACTATGGCTACACCTTC. Its protein is CATSDTDYGYTF. The chain links TRBV24-1 to TRBJ1-2; D gene ambiguous. Per germline, CDR1 KGHDR and CDR2 SFDVKD. The CDR3 length is 12 residues. V gave up 4 bases and J gave up 3 bases, with 5 bases separating them.

The V gene is TRBV4-1, the J gene TRBJ1-1, with TRBD1 matching 9 bases. The germline V gene encodes CDR1 MGHRA and CDR2 YSYEKL. V lost 4 bases and J lost 5; bases outside the gene matches: 11. The CDR3 is 16 residues long. The CDR3 DNA follows: TGCGCCAGCAGCCCACTCCCGGGACAGGGACGAACTGAAGCTTTCTTT. As protein: CASSPLPGQGRTEAFF.

This sequence joins TRBV7-9 and TRBJ2-1, with 7 bases matching TRBD1. V lost 5 bases and J lost 5; bases outside the gene matches: 6. Germline assignment: CDR1 SEHNR and CDR2 FQNEAQ (reference sequence). CDR3 length: 14 amino acids. The CDR3 DNA reads as TGTGCCAGCAGCAGCCAAACAGGGGACAATGAGCAGTTCTTC. It encodes CASSSQTGDNEQFF.

The chain joins TRBV2 to TRBJ2-1, with D tentatively TRBD2 (5 bases). CDR1 and CDR2 from the germline V gene are SNHLY and FYNNEI. The V and J ends lost 6 bases and 8 bases respectively, with 17 bases between them. The CDR3 runs to 14 residues. As DNA, the CDR3 is TGTGCCAGCAGGGAACGGCCCTACGGGGATGAGCAGTTCTTC. This encodes CASRERPYGDEQFF.

The chain employs TRBV10-2 and TRBJ1-1, with 7 bases aligning to TRBD1. This CDR3 has 13 residues. Germline lookup yields CDR1 WSHSY and CDR2 SAAADI. V dropped 4 bases and J dropped 4; count of bases not matched to a gene: 3. The CDR3 DNA follows: TGCGCCAGCAGTGGCCAGGGGGGCACTGAAGCTTTCTTT. Translating gives CASSGQGGTEAFF.

The chain recombines TRBV5-4 with TRBJ2-3; 14 bases line up with TRBD2. CDR3 size: 16 residues. Germline CDR1 and CDR2: SGHNT and YYREEE (reference sequence). The junction had 5 bases not matched to a gene; V was cut back by 3 bases and J by 5 bases. CDR3 region: CASSSRLAGGRDTQYF. In DNA, the CDR3 is TGTGCCAGCAGCTCTCGACTAGCGGGAGGGAGAGATACGCAGTATTTT.

This sequence joins TRBV30 and TRBJ2-7, with 11 bases that match TRBD1. The CDR3 consists of 16 residues. The ends lost 0 bases at V and 5 bases at J; junction bases unmatched: 9. Per germline, CDR1 GTSNPN and CDR2 SVGIG (reference sequence). The CDR3 DNA follows: TGTGCCTGGAGTGTACGGCGGACAGGGGGCTTGAACGAGCAGTACTTC. This gives the protein CAWSVRRTGGLNEQYF.

The chain combines TRBV6-4 with TRBJ2-3; D remains unclear. The ends were cut back, 3 bases at V and 11 bases at J, with 9 bases in the middle. Germline lookup yields CDR1 MRHNA and CDR2 SNTAGT. The CDR3 is 11 residues long. Here the CDR3 DNA reads TGTGCCAGCAGTGAAGGTCGTAAGCAGTATTTT. Encoded protein: CASSEGRKQYF.

The rearrangement joins TRBV6-4 to TRBJ1-4, with 8 bases fitting TRBD1. Germline loops: CDR1 MRHNA, CDR2 SNTAGT. V shed 3 bases, J shed 2 bases, and the junction held 2 bases outside the gene matches. The CDR3 totals 15 residues. The CDR3 sequence is CASSEGTGTNEKLFF. DNA of the CDR3: TGTGCCAGCAGTGAAGGGACAGGCACTAATGAAAAACTGTTTTTT.

This rearrangement joins TRBV11-2 to TRBJ2-1; 10 bases match TRBD1. V shed 4 bases, J shed 8 bases, and the junction held 8 bases outside the gene matches. The V gene's germline CDR1 is SGHAT and CDR2 FQNNGV. This CDR3 contains 15 residues. The CDR3 sequence: CASSSIRDRGHEQFF. The CDR3 bases are TGTGCCAGCAGCTCGATCCGGGACAGGGGCCATGAGCAGTTCTTC.

This chain links TRBV19 with TRBJ1-4, with 7 bases fitting TRBD1. CDR3 length: 15 amino acids. Germline CDR1 is LNHDA and CDR2 is SQIVND (reference sequence). V dropped 7 bases and J dropped 8; count of bases not matched to a gene: 13. The CDR3 DNA sequence: TGTGCCAGTACACTTAATTACAGGGGAGGGGAAAAACTGTTTTTT. Protein product: CASTLNYRGGEKLFF.

V gene TRBV5-1 combines with J gene TRBJ2-1; 11 nucleotides align to TRBD2. Trimming at V came to 0 bases and at J to 10 bases, leaving 12 bases not matched to a gene. This CDR3 has 17 amino acids. CDR1 and CDR2 from the germline V gene are SGHRS and YFSETQ. The CDR3 spells CASSLEASGRISLEQFF. Here the CDR3 DNA reads TGCGCCAGCAGCTTGGAGGCTAGCGGGAGGATTTCACTAGAGCAGTTCTTC.

The gene calls are TRBV9 and TRBJ2-7; D is possibly TRBD1 (6 bases). CDR1 SGDLS and CDR2 YYNGEE come from the germline V gene. V was pared by 4 bases and J by 2 bases, with 19 bases between. The CDR3 runs 16 residues. In DNA form, the CDR3 reads TGTGCCAGCAGCCCTGGGGCAGGGGTGGGGGCCTACGAGCAGTACTTC. Its translation is CASSPGAGVGAYEQYF.

This clone was seen once. This chain connects TRBV2 to TRBJ2-5, with TRBD1 identical over 7 bases. J lost 5 bases, V lost 10 bases, and 10 bases had no gene match. The CDR3 has 13 residues. CDR1 is SNHLY and CDR2 is FYNNEI in the germline V gene. In nucleotides, the CDR3 is TGTGCCACCCGACAGGGAGTAGGGGAGACCCAGTACTTC. Its translation is CATRQGVGETQYF.

The chain employs TRBV19 and TRBJ2-7; D is unresolved. The CDR3 has 13 amino acids. Germline V CDR1 and CDR2: LNHDA, SQIVND (reference sequence). Trimming removed 5 bases from V and 1 base from J, with 9 bases in between. The CDR3 loop is CASSRGHSYEQYF. The CDR3 region has the DNA TGTGCCAGTAGTCGAGGTCATTCCTACGAGCAGTACTTC.

V usage is TRBV7-2 and J usage is TRBJ2-1; D may be TRBD2 (6 bases). Deletions cut 4 bases from V and 8 bases from J, with 6 bases between. CDR1 is SGHTA and CDR2 is FQGNSA in the germline V gene. This CDR3 has 11 amino acids. The CDR3 protein is CASSWGDEQFF. The DNA of the CDR3 is TGTGCCAGCAGCTGGGGGGATGAGCAGTTCTTC. The variable domain in full, completed from reference TRBV7-2 and TRBJ2-1, reads GAGVSQSPSNKVTEKGKDVELRCDPISGHTALYWYRQSLGQGLEFLIYFQGNSAPDKSGLPSDRFSAERTGGSVSTLTIQRTQQEDSAVYLCASSWGDEQFFGPGTRLTVL.

This clone came up a few times. In DNA, the CDR3 is TGTGCCAGCAGCGAGGACAGCAAATCCGGTGGCTACACCTTC. As protein: CASSEDSKSGGYTF. V is TRBV7-9 and J is TRBJ1-2, with D possibly matching TRBD1 (6 bases). Germline CDR1 is SEHNR and CDR2 is FQNEAQ (reference sequence). The V end was cut by 5 bases, the J end by 7 bases, with 17 bases between. CDR3 length: 14 amino acids.

The V gene is TRBV5-1, the J gene TRBJ1-1; 8 nucleotides align to TRBD1. CDR3 length: 16 residues. The V gene end was trimmed by 7 bases and the J gene end by 4 bases; junction bases not matched to a gene: 15. CDR1 is SGHRS and CDR2 is YFSETQ in the germline V gene. The CDR3 sequence is CASVGGETGAITEAFF. The DNA of the CDR3 is TGCGCCAGCGTTGGGGGAGAGACAGGGGCCATCACTGAAGCTTTCTTT.

The chain joins TRBV18 to TRBJ2-3; 11 positions match TRBD1. V was clipped by 5 bases and J by 0 bases; unmatched bases: 4. The CDR3 is 16 amino acids. Germline values: CDR1 KGHSH, CDR2 LQKENI. As DNA, the CDR3 is TGTGCCAGCTCAACGGGACAGGGGGAAAGCACAGATACGCAGTATTTT. Translating gives CASSTGQGESTDTQYF.

The chain links TRBV5-1 to TRBJ1-3; 7 bases are a match to TRBD1. V lost 2 bases to trimming and J lost 1 base; unmatched junction nucleotides: 21. Germline V gene data show CDR1 as SGHRS and CDR2 as YFSETQ. This CDR3 is 21 amino acids long. Here the CDR3 DNA reads TGCGCCAGCAGCTTTGGATACCCGGGACAGCGATCCACCCCGTCTGGAAACACCATATATTTT. This encodes CASSFGYPGQRSTPSGNTIYF.